Sequencing of this TCR beta chain was carried out in a study of cytomegalovirus exposure and HLA in healthy donors (dated by TCRdb to the late 2010s). For the wider study: An earlier analysis of around 600 of the donors reported 250 to 350 Gb of sequence data and approximately 110 million unique TCR beta sequences from some 180 million T cells. An early release that covered some 630 HLA-typed donors contained approximately 300 gigabases of sequencing data and some 87 million unique TCR sequences. Of the roughly 410 genotyped donors, 81% were placed in the genetic ancestry cluster associated with self-reported Caucasian donors. The aim of the study was to test whether cataloging public T cell receptors could identify signatures of past pathogen exposure. The study used immunosequencing to profile the T cell repertoires of 670 or so subjects and linked those repertoires to cytomegalovirus serostatus. Besides the first cohort of around 700 subjects, a separate validation cohort made up of roughly 120 different subjects was used. The study combined high-throughput TCR immunosequencing, statistical association of individual TCRs with disease status, and machine learning to predict cytomegalovirus infection status. In a later analysis, previously published TCR beta repertoires from several hundred donors were re-analyzed and high-resolution HLA genotyping was added so that TCR occurrence patterns could be studied. Rather than using new phenotypic data, the later analysis identified candidate immune exposures from TCR beta sequences and from how often those sequences occurred across donors. An earlier analysis of 587 of the donors applied high-throughput TCR beta sequencing to assess whether each TCR beta V gene segment acted as functional or pseudogenic. Donor age, sex, ethnicity and CMV serostatus were compiled together with the repertoire data. Genome-wide SNP genotypes for about 65% of the roughly 670 donors were used in a later genetic analysis, which treated that subset as a discovery cohort. All discovery cohort repertoires had been generated on a single sequencing platform. HLA typing included class I and class II loci at four-digit resolution. The number of donors typed differed by locus, with about 629-630 for A, B, C, DRB1 and DQB1, approximately 500 for DQA1, about 610 for DPA1, and 400 to 490 for DPB1. Because of strong linkage in the cohort, four to six DR-DQ haplotypes were treated as single units for association and clustering. Across approximately 400 genotyped donors of the cohort, an average of approximately 200,000 unique TCR beta nucleotide sequences per donor were sequenced, and roughly 18% of those sequences were non-productive.

In regard to this clone: The antigen it recognizes is unknown. No base qualities exist here, and no much larger clone lies one base off it.

Libraries were prepared through the immunoSEQ multiplex PCR assay. The multiplex PCR relied on a mix of 60 forward primers for TCR Vbeta segments and 13 reverse primers for TCR Jbeta segments. The CDR3 region of rearranged TCR beta genes was amplified from genomic DNA with a multiplex PCR assay. The amplified TCR beta libraries were sequenced on the Illumina HiSeq System as 87-base-pair reads. The study's processing was this. In a later analysis, 80 million or so unique TCR beta chains were counted across the approximately 670 repertoires, and approximately 9.9 million of these chains were shared by at least two donors. To remove PCR and sequencing errors, raw reads were error-corrected and collapsed into unique sequences using a nearest-neighbor algorithm that merged closely related sequences. V, D and J gene segments were assigned by aligning CDR3 sequences to IMGT reference sequences. For a sequence to be retained, at least a six-nucleotide match to both a V gene segment and a J gene segment was required. Rearrangements were classified as productive when the CDR3 lacked stop codons and remained in frame with V and J, and all other rearrangements were classified as non-productive. Following IMGT convention, CDR3 was defined as the stretch from the second conserved V-encoded cysteine up to the conserved J-encoded phenylalanine. Sequences without an unambiguous match to a single V gene segment were excluded from the earlier analysis of over 500 of the donors. An earlier analysis of about 590 of the donors classified V segments as functional when productive rearrangements were above 56.7% and as segregating when the standard deviation between donors was above 5%. A statistical classification framework was built to diagnose cytomegalovirus status from the catalog of TCR beta chain sequences. V and J gene assignment, in a later analysis, came from comparing TCR nucleotide sequences with IMGT/GENE-DB human TR gene sequences. The TCRdist pipeline was used in a later analysis to assign CDR3 sequences and most-parsimonious VDJ recombination scenarios. In a later analysis, each TCR beta chain was defined by its CDR3 amino acid sequence together with its V-gene family, and reads without a unique V-gene family were excluded. A later analysis removed 592 highly shared, low-generation-probability nucleotide sequences to deal with suspected cross-contamination and a sequencing artifact. In a later analysis, a clonal expansion index was calculated for each public chain from normalized within-repertoire ranks of inferred template counts. A later analysis computed generation probabilities with a VDJ recombination model fitted to out-of-frame rearrangements, and checked the results against IGoR. Hypergeometric tests were used in a later analysis to score TCR-TCR, TCR-HLA and TCR-CMV co-occurrence, with a repertoire-size bias correction applied to the TCR pairs. False discovery rates were estimated in a later analysis by permuting HLA or CMV assignments 20 times. In a later analysis, co-occurring TCRs were grouped using DBSCAN, with TCRdist sequence similarity added in when clustering inside HLA-allele-positive subsets. Repertoires with fewer than 30,000 or more than 120,000 public chains, plus five repertoires with anomalous nucleotide sharing, were excluded from co-occurrence clustering. Drawn from immuneACCESS, this table holds only the in-frame rearrangements with V and J called that TCRdb kept. Clones are partly lost; checked studies trace under half to an unresolved V gene and leave the rest unexplained. V, J and clone size were drawn from that table, and D and trimming were deduced from the DNA. The sample table records fewer than 150,000 clones; 80% of these occur just once. The top ten hold more than 8% of the sample.

The cohort was made up of roughly 670 healthy bone marrow donors. Cohort members were all nominally healthy when sampled, although unrecorded immune exposures were likely present. The donor tested CMV seropositive, placing the donor among the 289 seropositive members of the cohort. Every donor gave a peripheral blood sample, and the peripheral blood mononuclear cells from that sample were used for TCR beta sequencing. Genomic DNA was extracted from the blood cell samples with the Qiagen DNeasy Blood Extraction Kit. What the work shows at the level of the full study, not this receptor alone: A few of the identified cytomegalovirus-associated TCR beta chains were confirmed in vitro to be specific for cytomegalovirus antigens. In this cohort, only TCR beta chains were sequenced, and detectable features were limited by the absence of alpha or paired-chain data. A later analysis found that TCR association rates varied across HLA loci, with DRB1 alleles showing the most associated TCRs and HLA-C alleles the fewest. The study gave a list of around 170 TCR beta chains associated with cytomegalovirus. Roughly uniform sequencing depth across donors was assumed in presence/absence analyses, although this assumption may not hold. The classifier was reported to diagnose cytomegalovirus status with high specificity and sensitivity in both the original cohort and the validation cohort. The earlier analysis of about 600 of the donors excluded about 16 rarely observed V segments, including chromosome 9 orphons, because counts were too low. When HLA alleles, especially DR and DQ, strongly co-occurred, attributing TCR associations to individual alleles was difficult. Correlated functional status among segregating V segments might be attributable to linkage disequilibrium, but an unknown experimental factor could not be ruled out. Because HLA typing was unavailable for some donors at each locus, only the typed subset was used in association tests. The authors suggested that the approach could potentially be extended to other disease states and immunological phenotypes. A cluster of highly shared sequence variants was judged likely to represent a technical artifact of the sequencing pipeline. Specific HLA alleles were associated with over 15,000 TCR beta sequences at a false discovery rate of 0.05 in a later analysis. According to a later analysis, most CMV-associated TCR beta chains appeared to be HLA-restricted, and the HLA associations seemed to be driven largely by CMV exposure. CMV serostatus was the only immune exposure information available for the cohort. Most TCR sequences were observed very rarely across donors, whereas some public TCRs were present in many individuals. Compared with the roughly 700-donor mean, donors in an Asian-associated ancestry cluster had fewer N-insertions in productive TCRs, according to a later genetic analysis. An association between a missense DCLRE1C variant and V-gene and J-gene trimming of TCR beta chains was found in a later genetic analysis and replicated in an independent cohort. In an earlier analysis of 587 of the donors, most TCR beta V segments appeared in productive rearrangements about 90% or about 30% of the time, broadly matching IMGT annotations. In a later analysis, several top co-occurrence clusters were reported to appear linked to parvovirus B19, influenza, CMV and Epstein-Barr virus. A further reported finding was that TCR beta sequences accurately predicted the HLA-A and HLA-B alleles for most subjects in the first cohort. In a later analysis, HLA-associated TCR beta chains showed more clonal expansion and lower generation probabilities than non-associated chains that were equally common.

The sequenced sample was PBMCs. This TCR was recovered from a female donor in good health and CMV-seropositive.

The nucleotide sequence reads TGTGCCAGCAGCCGTAACTCAGGGGGAACGGGGGAGCTGTTTTTT. It specifies CASSRNSGGTGELFF. The chain links TRBV7-8 with TRBJ2-2, with 7 junctional bases fitting TRBD1. The germline V gene provides CDR1 SGHVS and CDR2 FQNEAQ. The cysteine opens and the phenylalanine closes a CDR3 of 15 amino acids. Of the read, only the CDR3 DNA is kept; its 45 bases are in frame from base 1. The germline V end is reduced by 5 bases and the J end by 8 bases; junction bases left unmatched: 11.